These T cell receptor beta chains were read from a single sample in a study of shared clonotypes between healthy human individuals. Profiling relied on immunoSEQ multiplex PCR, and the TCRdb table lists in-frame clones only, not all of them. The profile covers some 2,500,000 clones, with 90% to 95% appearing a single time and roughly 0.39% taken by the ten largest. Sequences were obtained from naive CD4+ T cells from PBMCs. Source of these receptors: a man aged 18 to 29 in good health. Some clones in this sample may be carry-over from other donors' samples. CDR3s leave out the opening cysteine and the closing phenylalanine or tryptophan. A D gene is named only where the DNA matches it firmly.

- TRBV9 ASSRDKDGNTIY
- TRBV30 AWSFGVYTDTQY
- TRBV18 ASSPPSEGPQH
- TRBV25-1 ASSVPRMSANEQF
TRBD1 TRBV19 ASSTLKRGQGGEQY
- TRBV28 ASSTRGRVDEKLF
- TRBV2 ASSEFIGGAPVNTEAF
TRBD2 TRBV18 ASSPSPELAGDEQY
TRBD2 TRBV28 ASSFGLAEYQETQY
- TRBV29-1 SVGDGSTDTQY
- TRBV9 ASSVAPTGNTEAF
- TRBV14 ASSQGTSQTQY
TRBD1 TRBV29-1 SVGWVQGADEQY
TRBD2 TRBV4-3 ASSQGFAGGDIQY
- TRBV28 ASSLIRAKSNQPQH
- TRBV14 ASSQSSAEGYT
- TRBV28 VATGPMNTEAF
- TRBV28 ASTRGGVYNEQF
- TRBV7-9 ASSLGSSTDTQY
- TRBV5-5 ASSLDSHSTDTQY
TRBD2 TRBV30 ARGGTSGRGYEQY
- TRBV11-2 ASSLRSGNTEAF
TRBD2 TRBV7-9 ASSLGGGLDTQY